The 18 T cell receptor beta chains below were found in one sample sequenced in a study of blood T cell repertoires in COVID-19. Using immunoSEQ multiplex PCR, the repertoire was profiled, and TCRdb retains in-frame clones only, with some absent. The table includes around 300,000 clones, around 91% detected once. Input material: PBMCs or T cells enriched from blood (not recorded which). The receptors derive from a woman aged 18-35 years with acute COVID-19.

V and J are TRBV28 and TRBJ2-1; D gene uncertain. The germline V gene encodes CDR1 MDHEN and CDR2 SYDVKM. CDR3 length: 12 amino acids. V shed 6 bases and J shed 8 bases, with 11 bases lying between them. CDR3 amino acids: CASSPQVYEQFF. The CDR3 DNA is TGTGCCAGCAGCCCCCAGGTTTATGAGCAGTTCTTC. The complete variable domain, with remaining parts taken from reference TRBV28 and TRBJ2-1, reads DVKVTQSSRYLVKRTGEKVFLECVQDMDHENMFWYRQDPGLGLRLIYFSYDVKMKEKGDIPEGYSVSREKKERFSLILESASTNQTSMYLCASSPQVYEQFFGPGTRLTVL.

The chain uses TRBV10-3 and TRBJ2-2; 8 nucleotides line up with TRBD1. This CDR3 is built from 16 residues. V was pared by 3 bases and J by 5 bases, with 8 bases of the junction left unmatched. Germline assignment: CDR1 ENHRY and CDR2 SYGVKD. CDR3 sequence: CAISDPGQGRTGELFF. Here the CDR3 DNA reads TGTGCCATCAGTGACCCCGGACAGGGTCGGACCGGGGAGCTGTTTTTT.

This chain joins TRBV6-1 and TRBJ2-7, with 13 bases identical to TRBD2. There are 15 residues in the CDR3. Germline CDR1 reads MNHNS; CDR2 reads SASEGT. V lost 5 bases to trimming and J lost 2 bases; unmatched junction nucleotides: 3. The CDR3 sequence: CASSSGLAGAYEQYF. DNA for the CDR3: TGTGCCAGCAGTTCCGGACTAGCGGGAGCCTACGAGCAGTACTTC.

V and J are TRBV27 and TRBJ1-2; TRBD1 might be the D (5 bases). V lost 6 bases, J lost 7 bases, and 27 bases lay in between. Germline CDR1 is MNHEY and CDR2 is SMNVEV (reference sequence). The CDR3 is made up of 17 amino acids. CDR3 region: CASSPGGSFPGVSGYTF. The DNA of the CDR3 is TGTGCCAGCAGCCCCGGTGGTAGTTTCCCGGGGGTAAGTGGCTACACCTTC.

This chain joins TRBV18 and TRBJ2-7, with 7 bases matching TRBD2. J lost 2 bases, V lost 2 bases, and 6 bases had no gene match. The CDR3 is 15 amino acids. CDR1 and CDR2 from the germline V gene are KGHSH and LQKENI. CDR3 residues: CASSPKLAHTYEQYF. Here the CDR3 DNA reads TGTGCCAGCTCACCAAAACTAGCGCACACCTACGAGCAGTACTTC. The variable domain in full, completed from reference TRBV18 and TRBJ2-7, reads NAGVMQNPRHLVRRRGQEARLRCSPMKGHSHVYWYRQLPEEGLKFMVYLQKENIIDESGMPKERFSAEFPKEGPSILRIQQVVRGDSAAYFCASSPKLAHTYEQYFGPGTRLTVT.

The J gene is TRBJ1-1, the V gene TRBV28, with 8 positions matching TRBD1. There are 15 residues in the CDR3. CDR1 MDHEN and CDR2 SYDVKM come from the germline V gene. With 5 bases clipped from V and 3 bases from J, the junction kept 8 bases outside the gene matches. The CDR3 nucleotides read TGTGCCAGCAGTCCCCTGGACAGGGACCACACTGAAGCTTTCTTT. It specifies CASSPLDRDHTEAFF.

This sequence joins TRBV5-6 and TRBJ1-5; perhaps TRBD1 as D (6 bases). CDR3 size: 16 residues. Deletions cut 2 bases from V and 3 bases from J, with 15 bases between. The germline V gene encodes CDR1 SGHDT and CDR2 YYEEEE. The CDR3 here is CASSFSGLGANQPQHF. Written as DNA, the CDR3 is TGTGCCAGCAGCTTTTCGGGGCTGGGGGCCAATCAGCCCCAGCATTTT.

There are a few counts of this clone. The gene calls are TRBV5-1 and TRBJ1-3; the match to TRBD1 covers 7 bases. The trim removed 5 bases at V and 1 base at J, leaving 3 bases unmatched. From germline, CDR1 is SGHRS and CDR2 YFSETQ. The CDR3 sequence is 14 residues long. CDR3 DNA: TGCGCCAGCAGTACAGGGGAATCTGGAAACACCATATATTTT. Protein sequence: CASSTGESGNTIYF. Looking up the rest from reference TRBV5-1 and TRBJ1-3 gives the full variable domain: KAGVTQTPRYLIKTRGQQVTLSCSPISGHRSVSWYQQTPGQGLQFLFEYFSETQRNKGNFPGRFSGRQFSNSRSEMNVSTLELGDSALYLCASSTGESGNTIYFGEGSWLTVV.

The chain is built from TRBV6-6 and TRBJ1-5, with 7 bases aligning to TRBD1. Trimming at V came to 7 bases and at J to 7 bases, leaving 10 bases not matched to a gene. Germline V gene data show CDR1 as MNHNY and CDR2 as SVGAGI (reference sequence). CDR3 length: 14 residues. The CDR3 here is CASTPWTGEQPQHF. In DNA form, the CDR3 reads TGTGCCAGCACCCCCTGGACAGGAGAACAGCCCCAGCATTTT.

This clone was detected once. This sequence joins TRBV18 and TRBJ2-5, with 13 positions matching TRBD2. The CDR3 spans 17 residues. After removal of 4 bases from V and 2 bases from J, the junction contained 7 bases not matched to a gene. The germline V gene has CDR1 KGHSH and CDR2 LQKENI. DNA of the CDR3: TGTGCCAGCTCACTAAGACTAGCGGGAGGTAGACAAGAGACCCAGTACTTC. This gives the protein CASSLRLAGGRQETQYF.

J is TRBJ1-1 and V is TRBV12-3 or TRBV12-4, with D perhaps TRBD1 (6 bases). This CDR3 region has 13 residues. With 7 bases removed from V and 2 bases from J, the gap between germline ends came to 11 bases. The CDR3 DNA reads TGTGCCAGCAAGAGGGGGTTAAACACTGAAGCTTTCTTT. This gives the protein CASKRGLNTEAFF.

The chain is built from TRBV27 and TRBJ1-2; no firm D call. V was trimmed by 2 bases and J by 0 bases, leaving 10 bases between them. Germline V CDR1 and CDR2: MNHEY, SMNVEV (reference sequence). CDR3 length: 15 amino acids. In DNA, the CDR3 is TGTGCCAGCAGTTTAGGGCGGACTGCTAACTATGGCTACACCTTC. Translating gives CASSLGRTANYGYTF.

This rearrangement joins TRBV15 to TRBJ2-7; TRBD2 aligns across 9 bases. With V trimmed by 3 bases and J by 3 bases, 9 bases remained unmatched. This CDR3 has 16 residues. CDR1 is LNHNV and CDR2 is YYDKDF in the germline V gene (reference sequence). CDR3 region: CATSSLSSGGHYEQYF. For the CDR3, the DNA is TGTGCCACCAGCAGCCTAAGTAGCGGGGGCCACTACGAGCAGTACTTC.

The chain links TRBV27 to TRBJ1-6; D perhaps matches TRBD1 (5 bases). This CDR3 is built from 15 residues. The V gene's germline CDR1 is MNHEY and CDR2 SMNVEV (reference sequence). V shed 3 bases and J shed 7 bases, with 13 bases lying between them. Written as DNA, the CDR3 is TGTGCCAGCAGTTTTACAGGCGAGGACAATTCACCCCTCCACTTT. Translating gives CASSFTGEDNSPLHF.

The CDR3: CASSWTGSGYGYTF. The CDR3, as DNA: TGTGCCAGCAGTTGGACAGGGTCAGGCTATGGCTACACCTTC. The V gene is TRBV6-5, the J gene TRBJ1-2; 8 bases are shared with TRBD1. This CDR3 region has 14 residues. Germline values: CDR1 MNHEY, CDR2 SVGAGI. Trimming cost V 4 bases and J 4 bases; bases outside gene matches: 5.

V and J are TRBV18 and TRBJ2-7, with D possibly being TRBD2 (6 bases). The CDR3 is 15 amino acids. The germline CDR1 and CDR2 sequences are KGHSH and LQKENI. The germline V and J ends were trimmed by 2 bases and 5 bases, with 16 bases remaining between them. The CDR3 bases are TGTGCCAGCTCACCATTAGCCGGGAGTACGAACGAGCAGTACTTC. Translating it yields CASSPLAGSTNEQYF.

This clone was detected once. The chain combines TRBV6-5 with TRBJ1-3, with D maybe TRBD1 (5 bases). V was clipped by 6 bases and J by 3 bases, with 12 bases between them. Germline V CDR1 and CDR2: MNHEY, SVGAGI. The CDR3 sequence is 14 residues long. The CDR3 sequence: CASRPKGNGNTIYF. The CDR3 nucleotides are TGTGCCAGCAGGCCCAAGGGGAATGGAAACACCATATATTTT.

This chain links TRBV12-3 or TRBV12-4 with TRBJ1-3; D is ambiguous. Trimming cost V 7 bases and J 9 bases, with 16 bases left between them. The CDR3 contains 13 residues. DNA of the CDR3: TGTGCCAGCACTCCCGGAGTGACGGGCACCATATATTTT. Residues: CASTPGVTGTIYF.